This passage covers 19 T cell receptor beta chains from one sample sequenced in a study of blood T cell repertoires in COVID-19. Repertoires were generated with immunoSEQ multiplex PCR, while TCRdb's copy carries only in-frame clones and drops some. This table has around 300,000 clones, about 80% appearing once. Input material: peripheral blood. These receptors came from a woman aged 45-59 years who had recovered from COVID-19.

This clone has only a few counts. Other DNA sequences in this sample translate to the same CDR3. V and J are TRBV6-2 or TRBV6-3 and TRBJ1-1, with D possibly matching TRBD1 (6 bases). Germline CDR1 and CDR2: MNHEY and SVGEGT. With 5 bases removed from V and 0 bases from J, the gap between germline ends came to 10 bases. This CDR3 has 14 amino acids. The CDR3 bases are TGTGCCAGCAGTGATGGACAGCTGAACACTGAAGCTTTCTTT. Translated: CASSDGQLNTEAFF.

This chain links TRBV6-1 with TRBJ1-6; D gene ambiguous. Germline V CDR1 and CDR2: MNHNS, SASEGT. The V end lost 2 bases, the J end lost 7 bases, and 6 bases lay between the germline ends. CDR3 length equals 13 residues. Here the CDR3 DNA reads TGTGCCAGCAGTGAACGAGGGAATTCACCCCTCCACTTT. Translation gives CASSERGNSPLHF.

The chain has TRBV3-1 (or the pseudogene TRBV3-2) and TRBJ2-2; the match to TRBD1 covers 8 bases. CDR3 length equals 15 residues. The V gene end was trimmed by 2 bases and the J gene end by 5 bases; junction bases not matched to a gene: 4. Germline V gene sequence: CDR1 LGHDT, CDR2 YNNKEL (reference sequence). The CDR3 bases are TGTGCCAGCAGCCAAAGGGACAGGAAGACCGGGGAGCTGTTTTTT. It yields the protein CASSQRDRKTGELFF.

CDR3 coding DNA: TGTGCCAGCAGCGATCCAGGGTCCACAGATACGCAGTATTTT. Amino acids: CASSDPGSTDTQYF. This rearrangement joins TRBV5-4 to TRBJ2-3; D is perhaps TRBD1 (5 bases). V lost 4 bases, J lost 2 bases, and 11 bases lay in between. In germline, CDR1 is SGHNT, CDR2 YYREEE (reference sequence). The CDR3 is 14 residues long.

V is TRBV16 and J is TRBJ2-2; perhaps TRBD1 as D (6 bases). CDR1 is KGHSY, CDR2 FQNENV, per germline. The V and J ends lost 2 bases and 7 bases respectively, with 17 bases between them. This CDR3 has 16 amino acids. CDR3 bases: TGTGCCAGCAGCCAACGTACTGGGGGCTCCGGCGGGGAGCTGTTTTTT. Translating gives CASSQRTGGSGGELFF.

This chain links TRBV9 with TRBJ2-3; 7 nucleotides match TRBD1. Germline V gene sequence: CDR1 SGDLS, CDR2 YYNGEE. Trimming removed 2 bases from V and 2 bases from J; junction bases left unmatched: 2. This CDR3 is built from 14 residues. The CDR3 sequence is CASSVTGATDTQYF. CDR3 sequence (DNA): TGTGCCAGCAGCGTCACAGGGGCCACAGATACGCAGTATTTT.

Comments on this clone: The junction does not match germline at one end; this may be a read error. The gene calls are TRBV4-2 and TRBJ2-3; 9 nucleotides line up with TRBD2. CDR1 is LGHNA, CDR2 YNFKEQ, per germline. This CDR3 has 16 amino acids. In DNA, the CDR3 is TGTGCCAGCAGCCAGGCGGTAGGGACTAGCAAAGATACGCAGTATTTT. It encodes CASSQAVGTSKDTQYF.

This clone was found once. This chain uses TRBV6-6 with TRBJ2-7; 8 bases map to TRBD2. The CDR3 spans 16 residues. CDR1 and CDR2 from the germline V gene are MNHNY and SVGAGI (reference sequence). Germline trimming cut 6 bases from V and 7 bases from J; bases unmatched to any gene: 17. Here the CDR3 DNA reads TGTGCCAGCAGCTCCCCGGGGGGGGTGGGCAGTGGGGAGCAGTACTTC. It codes for CASSSPGGVGSGEQYF.

The chain is built from TRBV9 and TRBJ2-5; TRBD1 might be the D (6 bases). The germline V gene has CDR1 SGDLS and CDR2 YYNGEE. The CDR3 loop spans 15 amino acids. The V and J ends lost 0 bases and 5 bases respectively, with 14 bases between them. DNA for the CDR3: TGTGCCAGCAGCGTAGAGGGGGTCCCGGGGGAGACCCAGTACTTC. This gives the protein CASSVEGVPGETQYF.

The gene calls are TRBV5-6 and TRBJ1-3; D possibly corresponds to TRBD1 (6 bases). CDR1 is SGHDT, CDR2 YYEEEE, per germline. The CDR3 covers 17 residues. The V and J ends lost 3 bases and 0 bases respectively, with 16 bases between them. The CDR3 sequence: CASSYSGTTHSGNTIYF. CDR3 nucleotides: TGTGCCAGCAGCTACTCCGGGACAACACACTCTGGAAACACCATATATTTT.

The chain is built from TRBV11-2 and TRBJ1-4, with a weak D call TRBD1 (6 bases). CDR3 length: 15 residues. V gave up 5 bases and J gave up 7 bases, with 17 bases separating them. CDR1 and CDR2 from the germline V gene are SGHAT and FQNNGV. This chain's CDR3 is CASSPGGGTGEKLFF. CDR3 coding DNA: TGTGCCAGCAGCCCAGGCGGGGGCACGGGTGAAAAACTGTTTTTT.

The rearrangement joins TRBV3-1 (or the pseudogene TRBV3-2) to TRBJ2-2; D perhaps matches TRBD2 (6 bases). The CDR3 covers 14 residues. CDR1 and CDR2 (germline): LGHDT, YNNKEL (reference sequence). V dropped 3 bases and J dropped 6 bases, with 11 bases sitting between them. The CDR3 DNA reads TGTGCCAGCAGCCAGGGGACTCAAGCCGGGGAGCTGTTTTTT. Amino acid sequence: CASSQGTQAGELFF.

The rearrangement joins TRBV5-1 to TRBJ2-1, with a tentative D call TRBD2 (5 bases). The CDR3 runs to 18 residues. From germline, CDR1 is SGHRS and CDR2 YFSETQ. The V end lost 1 base, the J end lost 0 bases, and 17 bases lay between the germline ends. CDR3 sequence: CASSLRLLAGLSYNEQFF. CDR3 nucleotides: TGCGCCAGCAGCTTGCGGCTCCTCGCGGGCCTCTCCTACAATGAGCAGTTCTTC. Looking up the rest from reference TRBV5-1 and TRBJ2-1 gives the full variable domain: KAGVTQTPRYLIKTRGQQVTLSCSPISGHRSVSWYQQTPGQGLQFLFEYFSETQRNKGNFPGRFSGRQFSNSRSEMNVSTLELGDSALYLCASSLRLLAGLSYNEQFFGPGTRLTVL.

This clone was detected once. The V and J genes are TRBV5-1 and TRBJ2-7; D is possibly TRBD1 (5 bases). V shed 2 bases and J shed 4 bases, with 19 bases lying between them. The germline V gene encodes CDR1 SGHRS and CDR2 YFSETQ. There are 16 residues in the CDR3. This CDR3 reads CASSFGQGRVIYEQYF. The CDR3 region has the DNA TGCGCCAGCAGCTTTGGCCAGGGTAGGGTCATTTACGAGCAGTACTTC.

This clone was recorded only once. The chain couples TRBV7-2 to TRBJ1-2; 9 bases are shared with TRBD1. The CDR3 runs 14 residues. The V gene's germline CDR1 is SGHTA and CDR2 FQGNSA. The V and J ends lost 2 bases and 8 bases, in that order; junction bases with no gene match: 6. The CDR3 region is CASSLTGTGTGYTF. CDR3 sequence (DNA): TGTGCCAGCAGCTTAACCGGGACAGGGACGGGCTACACCTTC.

This sequence joins TRBV15 and TRBJ2-5; 7 bases agree with TRBD2. The germline V gene has CDR1 LNHNV and CDR2 YYDKDF (reference sequence). J lost 2 bases, V lost 0 bases, and 3 bases had no gene match. The CDR3 has 15 residues. The CDR3 protein is CATSRDKGLQETQYF. The CDR3 coding sequence is TGTGCCACCAGCAGAGATAAGGGACTACAAGAGACCCAGTACTTC.

The genes are TRBV19 and TRBJ2-3, with a possible D match to TRBD2 (6 bases). Trimming removed 4 bases from V and 1 base from J, with 15 bases in between. Per the germline V gene, CDR1 is LNHDA and CDR2 is SQIVND (reference sequence). The CDR3 has 16 residues. This CDR3 reads CASSTRKRAGTDTQYF. The DNA of the CDR3 is TGTGCCAGTAGTACGAGAAAGCGGGCCGGCACAGATACGCAGTATTTT.

The rearrangement links TRBV5-3 to TRBJ2-2; weak D call: TRBD1 (6 bases). TRBV5-3 is marked as an open reading frame, function uncertain. This CDR3 contains 17 residues. Trimming shortened V by 5 bases and J by 3 bases, and 20 bases separated the two germline ends. CDR3 loop: CARSLEHGTRDTGELFF. In nucleotides, the CDR3 is TGTGCCAGAAGTCTTGAGCACGGGACACGGGACACCGGGGAGCTGTTTTTT.

This clone was seen more than once but under ten times. The gene calls are TRBV6-5 and TRBJ1-1; D is unclear. Trimming pared 6 bases from V and 0 bases from J, leaving 14 bases between. The CDR3 has 15 residues. Germline CDR1 and CDR2: MNHEY and SVGAGI. The CDR3: CASSAPGFVNTEAFF. CDR3 in DNA: TGTGCCAGCAGCGCCCCCGGGTTTGTGAACACTGAAGCTTTCTTT.